Sequencing of this TCR beta chain was carried out in a study of blood T cell repertoires in COVID-19. Here immunoSEQ multiplex PCR was the method, and the copy in TCRdb shows in-frame clones only, minus some. The sample records under 300,000 clones, roughly 80% being singletons. Per germline, CDR1 SGHNT and CDR2 YYREEE (reference sequence). This CDR3 is 14 amino acids long. The V and J ends lost 3 bases and 2 bases respectively, with 10 bases between them. This TCR derives from a woman aged 18-29 years with acute or convalescent COVID-19. Input material: peripheral blood. The chain recombines TRBV5-4 with TRBJ2-3; D possibly corresponds to TRBD1 (6 bases). The CDR3: CASSSQGSTDTQYF. The CDR3 DNA reads as TGTGCCAGCAGCTCTCAGGGGTCCACAGATACGCAGTATTTT.